A selection of T cell receptor beta chains follows, all from one sample in a study of OX40 agonist ivuxolimab in advanced cancers. Sequenced by immunoSEQ multiplex PCR; TCRdb stores in-frame clones only, minus some. The data hold some 40,000 clones, with 80% observed a single time. Sequenced here: CD4+ or CD8+ T cells sorted from blood, sampled in a trial of the OX40 agonist ivuxolimab. The receptors shown here come from an adult with an advanced solid tumor such as melanoma, head and neck, liver or kidney cancer. Each CDR3 is given with its conserved first and last residue. The D gene is left open where the match is weak. Some rows have no size entry. The others give once, few or many, or a class for an expanded clone.

>TRBJ1-5|TRBV18|NA|once
TGTGCCAGCTCACCAATGAGGGGCAATCAGCCCCAGCATTTT
CASSPMRGNQPQHF
>TRBJ2-5|TRBV28|TRBD2|NA
TGTGCCAGCAGTTTAGATCCAGCCAGGGAGGGGACCCAGTACTTC
CASSLDPAREGTQYF
>TRBJ2-1|TRBV21-1|NA|NA
TGTGCCAGCAGCAAAGCCCAGGGGACCCATGACCCCAGCTCCTACAATGAGCAGTTCTTC
CASSKAQGTHDPSSYNEQFF
>TRBJ2-1|TRBV7-6|NA|NA
TGTGCCAGCAGCAAACAGGGTTACAATGAGCAGTTCTTC
CASSKQGYNEQFF
>TRBJ1-6|TRBV7-8|NA|NA
TGTGCCAGCAGCAATGGACAAGGGGTCTCATCACCCCTCCACTTT
CASSNGQGVSSPLHF
>TRBJ2-3|TRBV30|NA|medium-sized
TGTGCCTGGGGGCTCGATACGCAGTATTTT
CAWGLDTQYF
>TRBJ2-2|TRBV6-4|NA|NA
TGTGCCAGCAGTGAAGGCTCCGCAGGATCCGGGGAGCTGTTTTTT
CASSEGSAGSGELFF
>TRBJ2-1|TRBV30|NA|NA
TGTGCCTGGAGTGTACCTGGCGGGGCCCACAATGAGCAGTTCTTC
CAWSVPGGAHNEQFF
>TRBJ1-1|TRBV25-1|NA|NA
TGTGCCAGCAGTGAAATAAAAGGGAACACTGAAGCTTTCTTT
CASSEIKGNTEAFF
>TRBJ2-7|TRBV30|NA|once
TGTGCCTGGAATCCTACTGGCCCCTACGAGCAGTACTTC
CAWNPTGPYEQYF
>TRBJ2-1|TRBV6-5|TRBD1|NA
TGTGCCAGCAGTTACCAGACAGGGATGGGCAATGAGCAGTTCTTC
CASSYQTGMGNEQFF
>TRBJ2-3|TRBV18|TRBD2|NA
TGTGCCAGCTCACCAGACGGGACTAGCGGCACAGATACGCAGTATTTT
CASSPDGTSGTDTQYF
>TRBJ1-4|TRBV5-3|TRBD1|once
TGTGCCAGAAGCTTGCTTGCCGGGACAGGCGGAGAAAAACTGTTTTTT
CARSLLAGTGGEKLFF
>TRBJ1-2|TRBV28|TRBD1|NA
TGTGCCAGCAGTCTGGACAGGGTTGGCTATGGCTACACCTTC
CASSLDRVGYGYTF
>TRBJ2-7|TRBV18|NA|NA
TGTGCCAGCTCCCCCGACCCCGAGACTCTCCCCTTCTACGAGCAGTACTTC
CASSPDPETLPFYEQYF
>TRBJ2-3|TRBV11-2|NA|NA
TGTGCCAGCAGCTTATTGGGTTTCGGAGATACGCAGTATTTT
CASSLLGFGDTQYF
>TRBJ2-3|TRBV7-9|NA|few
TGTGCCAGCAGCTTTAGGACGGGCACAGATACGCAGTATTTT
CASSFRTGTDTQYF
>TRBJ2-7|TRBV28|TRBD2|NA
TGTGCCAGCAGCGGGACTAGAAACGAGCAGTACTTC
CASSGTRNEQYF
>TRBJ1-1|TRBV19|NA|NA
TGTGCCAGTAGTACCCGGGACTGGGCGCTCGAAGCTTTCTTT
CASSTRDWALEAFF
>TRBJ1-2|TRBV30|TRBD1|once
TGTGCCTGGAGTCCTCCGGACAGGGGGCGCGGGGATAACTATGGCTACACCTTC
CAWSPPDRGRGDNYGYTF
>TRBJ1-5|TRBV9|NA|once
TGTGCCAGCAGCGTAGGGTCGGGGGGCGGTCAGCCCCAGCATTTT
CASSVGSGGGQPQHF
>TRBJ1-5|TRBV5-1|TRBD1|NA
TGCGCCAGCAGCACTGGGACAGGGAATAATCAGCCCCAGCATTTT
CASSTGTGNNQPQHF
>TRBJ1-1|TRBV2|NA|NA
TGTGCCAGCAGTCCCGGGCACACTGAAGCTTTCTTT
CASSPGHTEAFF
>TRBJ2-5|TRBV18|NA|NA
TGTGCCAGCTCACCTGGGGGGGGCGCGAAGAAGACCCAGTACTTC
CASSPGGGAKKTQYF
>TRBJ2-1|TRBV27|TRBD2|NA
TGTGCAACCGGCAGACTAGCCTCCAATGAGCAGTTCTTC
CATGRLASNEQFF
>TRBJ1-5|TRBV7-8|TRBD1|NA
TGTGCCAGCAGCGCAGACAGGGGGCTAGGTCAGCCCCAGCATTTT
CASSADRGLGQPQHF
>TRBJ2-7|TRBV10-2|NA|few
TGCGCCAGCACCTGGGGACTTCCGTACGAGCAGTACTTC
CASTWGLPYEQYF
>TRBJ2-2|TRBV7-9|NA|few
TGTGCCAGCAGCTTAGGGTTCCGGAACACCGGGGAGCTGTTTTTT
CASSLGFRNTGELFF
>TRBJ1-6|TRBV5-1|NA|NA
TGCGCCAGCAGCTTGATGGGTACCTATTCACCCCTCCACTTT
CASSLMGTYSPLHF
>TRBJ2-5|TRBV7-7|NA|NA
TGTGCTAGCAGCCCATCAGCCTACCAAGAGACCCAGTACTTC
CASSPSAYQETQYF
>TRBJ2-7|TRBV28|NA|NA
TGTGCCAGCAGTTTAGCTGCGGGAGCAGGGGGCCGTTACGAGCAGTACTTC
CASSLAAGAGGRYEQYF
>TRBJ2-6|TRBV18|NA|NA
TGTGCCAGCTCACCAGGAAGGTATGGGGCCAACGTCCTGACTTTC
CASSPGRYGANVLTF
>TRBJ2-7|TRBV2|NA|NA
TGTGCCAGCAGCAGGGACGGTCTCTACGAGCAGTACTTC
CASSRDGLYEQYF
>TRBJ2-7|TRBV19|TRBD1|NA
TGTGCCAGTAGTATAGGAACTGGACAGGTCTACGAGCAGTACTTC
CASSIGTGQVYEQYF
>TRBJ2-7|TRBV18|NA|NA
TGTGCCAGCTCACCACCGTGGAGAGGGGGTTACGAGCAGTACTTC
CASSPPWRGGYEQYF
>TRBJ1-1|TRBV28|NA|NA
TGTGCCAGCAGTGCACACACAGGGATCGCTGAAGCTTTCTTT
CASSAHTGIAEAFF
>TRBJ1-1|TRBV25-1|TRBD1|NA
TGTGCCAGCACCCGGACAGGGATGGCTTTCTTT
CASTRTGMAFF
>TRBJ2-2|TRBV13|NA|NA
TGTGCCAGCAGCTTGGGCTGGGTTAAGACCGGGGAGCTGTTTTTT
CASSLGWVKTGELFF
>TRBJ1-1|TRBV7-3|NA|NA
TGTGCCAGCAGCTTTAACATTTACACTGAAGCTTTCTTT
CASSFNIYTEAFF
>TRBJ1-6|TRBV11-2|NA|NA
TGTGCCAGCAGCTCAAGCACAGCGGGGAATTCACCCCTCCACTTT
CASSSSTAGNSPLHF
>TRBJ2-2|TRBV11-2|NA|once
TGTGCCAGCAGCCGCCGGGTCGTACTCCCCGAGGAGCTGTTTTTT
CASSRRVVLPEELFF
>TRBJ1-1|TRBV6-5|NA|once
TGTGCCAGCAGTTATGCCCGGTGGAGGAACACTGAAGCTTTCTTT
CASSYARWRNTEAFF
>TRBJ2-2|TRBV27|NA|NA
TGTGCCAGCAGTCCCATCTCCTTGGCTCCCGGGGAGCTGTTTTTT
CASSPISLAPGELFF
>TRBJ2-5|TRBV18|NA|few
TGTGCCAGCTCATCCCCCGGTCGGACAAGACAAGAGACCCAGTACTTC
CASSSPGRTRQETQYF
>TRBJ1-4|TRBV7-9|NA|NA
TGTGCCAGCAGCCAAGATCTTTCCAATGAAAAACTGTTTTTT
CASSQDLSNEKLFF
>TRBJ2-5|TRBV7-7|NA|NA
TGTGCTAGCAGCCCCCTGGGAGGGGGACGGGAGACCCAGTACTTC
CASSPLGGGRETQYF
>TRBJ1-5|TRBV6-4|NA|few
TGTGCCAGCAGTCCGCAGGGAGGCAATCAGCCCCAGCATTTT
CASSPQGGNQPQHF
>TRBJ1-5|TRBV18|NA|medium-sized
TGTGCCAGCTCACCACAGGGCCCGCCCCAGCATTTT
CASSPQGPPQHF
>TRBJ2-7|TRBV7-9|NA|NA
TGTGCCAGCAGCTTAGGCTTCAACTCCTACGAGCAGTACTTC
CASSLGFNSYEQYF
>TRBJ2-5|TRBV18|NA|once
TGTGCCAGCTCACCACCGACGCGCCCCGTGGGGGAGACCCAGTACTTC
CASSPPTRPVGETQYF
>TRBJ2-5|TRBV14|NA|NA
TGTGCCAGCAGCCAAGTGATGGGGCCCCAAGAGACCCAGTACTTC
CASSQVMGPQETQYF
>TRBJ2-3|TRBV11-2|NA|NA
TGTGCCAGCAGCCACCGTAGGGCTCGGACAGATACGCAGTATTTT
CASSHRRARTDTQYF
>TRBJ2-3|TRBV9|NA|NA
TGTGCCAGCAATACCAGGGCCACAGATACGCAGTATTTT
CASNTRATDTQYF
>TRBJ1-4|TRBV27|TRBD1|NA
TGTGCCAGCAGAAGGACAGGGCGGACTAATGAAAAACTGTTTTTT
CASRRTGRTNEKLFF
>TRBJ1-1|TRBV28|NA|NA
TGTGCCAGCAGCCTAGAGGTGGAAGCTTTCTTT
CASSLEVEAFF